This entry describes one T cell receptor (beta chain). As yet, its antigen is unknown. Samples held roughly 0.85-11 million cryopreserved PBMC before DNA extraction. This specimen comes from a study of long-term antiretroviral therapy in people with HIV. Survey-level resolution applied to immunoSEQ assay v3.0. Assay used: immunoSEQ multiplex PCR; TCRdb lists only in-frame clones, some missing. This sample carries some 20,000 clones, over 75% of them seen once, and the ten largest clones take around 7.9%. Study-wide results and caveats: CDR3 lengths in HIV samples spanned a narrower range than controls.

V trimming: 5 bases; J trimming: 10 bases; junction bases outside the gene matches: 17. In germline, CDR1 is PRHDT, CDR2 FYEKMQ (reference sequence). The CDR3 length is 17 residues. Sequencing used unsorted PBMCs, obtained at the start of antiretroviral therapy, before treatment. The gene calls are TRBV13 and TRBJ1-6; 7 positions agree with TRBD1. This receptor was obtained from a woman in her thirties or forties with HIV. CDR3 residues: CASSIGTEPSVYSPLHF. The CDR3 DNA follows: TGTGCCAGCAGCATCGGGACAGAGCCTTCGGTATACTCACCCCTCCACTTT.